This TCR beta chain was captured in a study of blood T cell repertoires in COVID-19. Study information: Some COVID-19 samples were acute and others convalescent; all came from the United States, Italy and Spain. PBMCs, B-cell-depleted T cells, or T cells provided the cDNA or gDNA that made up the material.

The Seattle site enrolled patients during active infection and followed them longitudinally. This CDR3 comprises 15 residues. V dropped 3 bases and J dropped 3 bases, with 12 bases sitting between them. The germline gives CDR1 MNHNS, CDR2 SASEGT. In the source study's methods: How many nucleated cells were present was estimated from reference gene primer amplification. Measured with immunoSEQ multiplex PCR; TCRdb has only the in-frame clones, and not every one. That table gives V, J and clone size, and the DNA gave D and trimming. The sample consists of 150,000 to 250,000 clones, 85% to 95% of them appearing once.

V is TRBV6-1 and J is TRBJ1-5, with a weak D call TRBD1 (6 bases). This sequence originates from a man under 40 with COVID-19, enrolled during active disease. Sequenced: peripheral blood. CDR3 in amino acids: CASSDRGQSNQPQHF. CDR3 coding DNA: TGTGCCAGCAGTGACCGAGGACAGTCCAATCAGCCCCAGCATTTT.